The 20 T cell receptor beta chains presented below share a single source sample, sequenced in a study of OX40 agonist ivuxolimab in advanced cancers. Library method: the immunoSEQ multiplex PCR assay. In TCRdb, the immuneACCESS table is reduced to in-frame sequences with V and J assigned. These tables do not hold every clone; where another copy was compared, an unresolved V gene accounts for under half, and the others remain unexplained. Here the sample has around 35,000 clones; approximately 82% occur a single time. Roughly a fifth of the sample comes from the top ten. The sample in question was CD4+ or CD8+ T cells sorted from blood, obtained in a trial of the OX40 agonist ivuxolimab. The origin of the receptors is an adult with an advanced solid tumor such as melanoma, head and neck, liver or kidney cancer.

The gene calls are TRBV5-1 and TRBJ2-3; D is ambiguous. The germline V and J ends were trimmed by 0 bases and 2 bases, with 7 bases remaining between them. This CDR3 contains 14 residues. Germline assignment: CDR1 SGHRS and CDR2 YFSETQ. CDR3 sequence: CASSLGYDTDTQYF. The CDR3 coding sequence is TGCGCCAGCAGCTTGGGTTACGACACAGATACGCAGTATTTT.

CDR3 sequence reads: CASSQFGNQPQHF. CDR3 coding DNA: TGTGCCAGCAGCCAGTTTGGCAATCAGCCCCAGCATTTT. The chain recombines TRBV4-2 with TRBJ1-5; D ambiguous. Per germline, CDR1 LGHNA and CDR2 YNFKEQ. There are 13 residues in the CDR3. Trimming took 3 bases from V and 2 from J, leaving 5 bases between them.

This clone has a handful of counts. V gene TRBV11-2 combines with J gene TRBJ1-4, with TRBD1 as a possible D gene (6 bases). V was shortened by 1 base and J by 8 bases, with 11 bases between the two germline ends. This CDR3 is built from 14 residues. In germline, CDR1 is SGHAT, CDR2 FQNNGV. The CDR3 sequence: CASSLGQGYEKLFF. The CDR3 nucleotides read TGTGCCAGCAGCTTAGGGCAGGGGTACGAAAAACTGTTTTTT.

The CDR3 here is CASSTPDRAYGYTF. The CDR3 nucleotides read TGTGCCAGCAGTACCCCCGACAGGGCCTATGGCTACACCTTC. The J gene is TRBJ1-2, the V gene TRBV25-1, with TRBD1 matching over 7 bases. The CDR3 runs 14 residues. The J segment lost 4 bases and the V segment lost 5 bases, leaving 7 bases of the junction unmatched. Germline V gives CDR1 MGHDK, CDR2 SYGVNS.

The genes are TRBV2 and TRBJ1-5; D is unclear. This CDR3 is 16 amino acids long. Germline CDR1 reads SNHLY; CDR2 reads FYNNEI. The V end was cut by 5 bases, the J end by 3 bases, with 17 bases between. The chain's CDR3 is CASSLGRRNDNQPQHF. CDR3 sequence (DNA): TGTGCCAGCAGTCTGGGCAGGCGGAACGACAATCAGCCCCAGCATTTT.

This sequence joins TRBV14 and TRBJ2-3, with D perhaps assigned TRBD1 or TRBD2 (6 bases each). Germline CDR1 is SGHDN and CDR2 is FVKESK. The CDR3 spans 15 residues. Between the trimmed V and J ends, which lost 4 bases and 2 bases, there was a span of 13 bases. Here the CDR3 reads CASSLEGGPTDTQYF. CDR3 DNA sequence: TGTGCCAGCAGCCTAGAGGGGGGACCCACAGATACGCAGTATTTT.

The CDR3: CAWSVGNSYEQYF. For the CDR3, the DNA is TGTGCCTGGTCCGTGGGGAACTCCTACGAGCAGTACTTC. The chain has TRBV30 and TRBJ2-7; D gene uncertain. Trimming took off 5 bases at V and 0 bases at J, with 11 bases between the two ends. The length of the CDR3 is 13 residues. In germline, CDR1 is GTSNPN, CDR2 SVGIG (reference sequence).

The gene calls are TRBV5-6 and TRBJ1-1; D is ambiguous. Trimming cost V 0 bases and J 0 bases, with 15 bases left between them. The CDR3 covers 17 residues. The germline V gene has CDR1 SGHDT and CDR2 YYEEEE. The CDR3 is CASSLGPLDGLNTEAFF. The CDR3 region has the DNA TGTGCCAGCAGCTTGGGCCCATTGGACGGTTTGAACACTGAAGCTTTCTTT.

The chain combines TRBV5-6 with TRBJ1-2; D gene unclear. This CDR3 comprises 14 residues. The V end lost 0 bases, the J end lost 8 bases, and 14 bases lay between the germline ends. Germline CDR1 is SGHDT and CDR2 is YYEEEE. In nucleotides, the CDR3 is TGTGCCAGCAGCTTGGTACCGGGGATAACCGGCTACACCTTC. Its translation is CASSLVPGITGYTF.

Only a few counts were recorded for this clone. The rearrangement links TRBV7-2 to TRBJ2-5, with 11 positions matching TRBD1. Germline assignment: CDR1 SGHTA and CDR2 FQGNSA. There are 16 residues in the CDR3. The junction had 1 base not matched to a gene; V was cut back by 0 bases and J by 1 base. The CDR3 here is CASSLAGQGVQETQYF. In nucleotides, the CDR3 is TGTGCCAGCAGCTTAGCGGGACAGGGGGTCCAAGAGACCCAGTACTTC.

The DNA of the CDR3 is TGTGCCAGCAGTTCCCCGACTATTTCGGCAGATACGCAGTATTTT. Residues: CASSSPTISADTQYF. The rearrangement uses TRBV6-6 and TRBJ2-3; D may be TRBD2 (5 bases). Germline lookup yields CDR1 MNHNY and CDR2 SVGAGI (reference sequence). The length of the CDR3 is 15 residues. V lost 4 bases, J lost 4 bases, and 15 bases lay in between.

This chain connects TRBV6-5 to TRBJ1-6; D is possibly TRBD1 (6 bases). The CDR3 is 13 amino acids. CDR1 is MNHEY and CDR2 is SVGAGI in the germline V gene. V was cut by 10 bases and J by 13 bases, with 20 bases left in between. DNA for the CDR3: TGTGCCACCCGTGGTCCAGGGGCCGAGCCCCTCCACTTT. Protein product: CATRGPGAEPLHF.

The chain has TRBV11-3 and TRBJ1-1; D remains ambiguous. Germline CDR1 SGHNT, CDR2 YENEEA. The CDR3 is 12 amino acids. The V end lost 3 bases, the J end lost 1 base, and 3 bases lay between the germline ends. Written as DNA, the CDR3 is TGTGCCAGCAGCTTGGAGAACACTGAAGCTTTCTTT. Translating gives CASSLENTEAFF.

The V call is TRBV19, the J call TRBJ2-3; tentatively, D is TRBD2 (6 bases). This CDR3 comprises 14 residues. With 8 bases removed from V and 4 bases from J, the gap between germline ends came to 16 bases. CDR1 and CDR2 (germline): LNHDA, SQIVND (reference sequence). The CDR3 DNA sequence: TGTGCCAGTCAAAAAAGGAGGGTTGCAGATACGCAGTATTTT. Protein sequence: CASQKRRVADTQYF.

The chain couples TRBV28 to TRBJ2-7; 10 nucleotides agree with TRBD2. There are 13 residues in the CDR3. Germline CDR1 is MDHEN and CDR2 is SYDVKM. The V and J ends lost 6 bases and 5 bases, in that order; junction bases with no gene match: 4. The CDR3 nucleotides are TGTGCCAGCAGCGATAGCGGGAGGAACGAGCAGTACTTC. The encoded protein is CASSDSGRNEQYF.

The V call is TRBV27, the J call TRBJ2-3, with D perhaps matching TRBD1 (5 bases). This CDR3 comprises 16 residues. The germline CDR1 and CDR2 sequences are MNHEY and SMNVEV (reference sequence). V dropped 3 bases and J dropped 6 bases, with 19 bases sitting between them. CDR3 sequence reads: CASSFSPPGPRDTQYF. The CDR3 region has the DNA TGTGCCAGCAGTTTTAGTCCTCCAGGGCCAAGGGATACGCAGTATTTT.

This clone was picked up a small number of times. The chain uses TRBV4-1 and TRBJ1-1; weak D call: TRBD1 (5 bases). Germline lookup yields CDR1 MGHRA and CDR2 YSYEKL. This CDR3 is built from 15 residues. V was clipped by 0 bases and J by 3 bases, with 11 bases between them. The CDR3 coding sequence is TGCGCCAGCAGCCAAGATCACCAGGGATACACTGAAGCTTTCTTT. Amino acid sequence: CASSQDHQGYTEAFF.

Remarks on this clone: The same CDR3 is also encoded by other DNA sequences in this sample. The rearrangement links TRBV9 to TRBJ2-7; weak D call: TRBD2 (6 bases). Germline V gene sequence: CDR1 SGDLS, CDR2 YYNGEE. V dropped 0 bases and J dropped 1 base, with 20 bases sitting between them. The CDR3 is 18 amino acids. CDR3: CASSVDPTGGLGSYEQYF. The CDR3 DNA reads TGTGCCAGCAGCGTAGACCCCACCGGAGGGTTGGGTTCCTACGAGCAGTACTTC.

The chain couples TRBV18 to TRBJ1-1; D gene uncertain. Germline V CDR1 and CDR2: KGHSH, LQKENI. The CDR3 contains 12 residues. The germline V and J ends were trimmed by 6 bases and 7 bases, with 12 bases remaining between them. CDR3 residues: CASSPGYGEAFF. The CDR3 nucleotides are TGTGCCAGCTCCCCCGGTTACGGTGAAGCTTTCTTT.

V and J are TRBV6-5 and TRBJ1-5, with D unclear. The germline gives CDR1 MNHEY, CDR2 SVGAGI. The CDR3 extends over 10 amino acids. V lost 6 bases and J lost 7, with 4 bases in between. The CDR3 nucleotides are TGTGCCAGCAGGAGCCAGCCCCAGCATTTT. The encoded protein is CASRSQPQHF.